Presented here are 24 T cell receptor beta chains from one specimen sequenced in a study of T cell responses to AZD1222 COVID-19 vaccine. The table came from immunoSEQ multiplex PCR; TCRdb's copy has only in-frame clones and leaves some out. The sample comprises about 150,000 clones, around 90% of which are singletons, and 1.3% to 1.5% rests with the top ten. The material was peripheral blood, obtained on day 0 of AZD1222 vaccination. The source is an adult in good health.

Regarding this clone: This specimen includes other DNA sequences encoding the same CDR3. The genes are TRBV19 and TRBJ2-2; 7 nucleotides line up with TRBD2. CDR3 length: 14 amino acids. J gave up 6 bases and V 3 bases, and 4 bases lay outside the gene matches. CDR1 is LNHDA, CDR2 SQIVND, per germline (reference sequence). The CDR3 sequence: CASSIGGGAGELFF. CDR3 bases: TGTGCCAGTAGTATCGGTGGGGGGGCCGGGGAGCTGTTTTTT.

This sequence joins TRBV19 and TRBJ1-6; weak D call: TRBD1 (6 bases). Trimming stripped 7 bases from V and 4 bases from J, with 11 bases between. The CDR3 is made up of 14 amino acids. Germline CDR1 LNHDA, CDR2 SQIVND (reference sequence). In DNA form, the CDR3 reads TGTGCCAGTACCTACAGGGAGTATAATTCACCCCTCCACTTT. It encodes CASTYREYNSPLHF.

J is TRBJ2-1 and V is TRBV4-1; TRBD1 is a possible D gene (5 bases). This CDR3 is built from 15 residues. V dropped 5 bases and J dropped 0 bases, with 11 bases sitting between them. Germline V gives CDR1 MGHRA, CDR2 YSYEKL. The CDR3 protein is CASSDRQSSYNEQFF. The DNA of the CDR3 is TGCGCCAGCAGCGACCGACAGAGCTCCTACAATGAGCAGTTCTTC.

The V call is TRBV7-9, the J call TRBJ1-1, with a possible D match to TRBD1 (6 bases). The germline V and J ends were trimmed by 8 bases and 4 bases, with 20 bases remaining between them. The CDR3 has 15 amino acids. The germline V gene encodes CDR1 SEHNR and CDR2 FQNEAQ (reference sequence). The CDR3 is CASSRIKGGGTEAFF. The CDR3 nucleotides read TGTGCCAGCTCCCGGATCAAAGGGGGAGGCACTGAAGCTTTCTTT.

V is TRBV5-4 and J is TRBJ1-2, with 10 bases aligning to TRBD1. With 9 bases clipped from V and 7 bases from J, the junction kept 9 bases outside the gene matches. CDR1 is SGHNT, CDR2 YYREEE, per germline (reference sequence). The CDR3 is made up of 13 amino acids. CDR3 in amino acids: CATPRDRGIGYTF. In DNA form, the CDR3 reads TGTGCCACCCCCCGGGACAGGGGAATTGGCTACACCTTC.

V usage is TRBV5-8 and J usage is TRBJ2-3; D call uncertain. The germline V and J ends were trimmed by 1 base and 2 bases, with 20 bases remaining between them. The CDR3 is made up of 18 amino acids. Germline values: CDR1 SGHTS, CDR2 YDEGEE. The CDR3 DNA follows: TGTGCCAGCAGCTTGTTGTTCGCTGGGCCTGACCCCACAGATACGCAGTATTTT. It encodes CASSLLFAGPDPTDTQYF.

The chain joins TRBV5-1 to TRBJ2-7; 12 nucleotides align to TRBD2. The CDR3 extends over 15 amino acids. Germline loops: CDR1 SGHRS, CDR2 YFSETQ. The V gene end was trimmed by 6 bases and the J gene end by 6 bases; junction bases not matched to a gene: 10. The CDR3 region has the DNA TGCGCCAGCAACTTAAGGACTAGCGGGGCGCTCGAGCAGTACTTC. It yields the protein CASNLRTSGALEQYF.

The J gene is TRBJ1-1, the V gene TRBV7-9; TRBD1 is a possible D gene (5 bases). CDR1 SEHNR and CDR2 FQNEAQ come from the germline V gene (reference sequence). Trimming removed 5 bases at V and 9 bases at J, with 19 bases between. The CDR3 runs to 14 residues. The CDR3 loop is CASSLGQSRGQAFF. The CDR3 DNA reads as TGTGCCAGCAGCCTGGGGCAGAGCCGGGGCCAAGCTTTCTTT. The whole variable domain, remainder taken from reference TRBV7-9 and TRBJ1-1, is DTGVSQNPRHKITKRGQNVTFRCDPISEHNRLYWYRQTLGQGPEFLTYFQNEAQLEKSRLLSDRFSAERPKGSFSTLEIQRTEQGDSAMYLCASSLGQSRGQAFFGQGTRLTVV.

This sequence joins TRBV18 and TRBJ1-5, with D tentatively TRBD1 (6 bases). Deletions cut 5 bases from V and 0 bases from J, with 17 bases between. The CDR3 loop spans 17 amino acids. Germline V CDR1 and CDR2: KGHSH, LQKENI. The CDR3 spells CASSSFWDTYSNQPQHF. In DNA form, the CDR3 reads TGTGCCAGCTCATCGTTTTGGGACACCTATAGCAATCAGCCCCAGCATTTT.

The V gene is TRBV30, the J gene TRBJ1-1, with D possibly matching TRBD1 (6 bases). The CDR3 is made up of 12 amino acids. Germline CDR1 is GTSNPN and CDR2 is SVGIG (reference sequence). Trimming took 3 bases from V and 6 from J, leaving 11 bases between them. The CDR3 loop is CAWRQGVPEAFF. The CDR3 DNA sequence: TGTGCCTGGAGACAGGGAGTCCCTGAAGCTTTCTTT.

The gene calls are TRBV5-1 and TRBJ1-2; 8 bases agree with TRBD1. J lost 8 bases, V lost 0 bases, and 6 bases had no gene match. The CDR3 totals 14 residues. The germline V gene has CDR1 SGHRS and CDR2 YFSETQ. The CDR3 region is CASSLATGGRGYTF. CDR3 nucleotides: TGCGCCAGCAGCTTGGCAACAGGGGGTAGGGGCTACACCTTC.

The chain links TRBV2 to TRBJ1-2; a weak D match, TRBD1 (5 bases). Trimming removed 4 bases at V and 6 bases at J, with 12 bases between. CDR1 SNHLY and CDR2 FYNNEI come from the germline V gene. CDR3 size: 13 residues. The DNA for the CDR3 is TGTGCCAGCAGTGGAGGCAGGGAGGATGGCTACACCTTC. Residues: CASSGGREDGYTF.

The chain links TRBV7-2 to TRBJ2-1, with 8 bases lining up with TRBD1. This CDR3 region has 15 residues. Germline-derived CDR1 and CDR2 are SGHTA and FQGNSA. V shed 6 bases and J 3 bases; nucleotides not matched to a gene: 7. The CDR3 region has the DNA TGTGCCAGCAGTATTGGACAGGGTGGCTACAATGAGCAGTTCTTC. Translating gives CASSIGQGGYNEQFF.

This clone has only a few counts. The V and J genes are TRBV5-6 and TRBJ2-1; D is unclear. Between the trimmed V and J ends, which lost 4 bases and 0 bases, there was a span of 11 bases. The CDR3 contains 15 residues. The germline CDR1 and CDR2 sequences are SGHDT and YYEEEE. This chain's CDR3 is CASSNGLSSYNEQFF. The CDR3 DNA sequence: TGTGCCAGCAGCAATGGTCTAAGCTCCTACAATGAGCAGTTCTTC.

V usage is TRBV5-4 and J usage is TRBJ1-2, with TRBD1 matching over 8 bases. The CDR3 extends over 16 amino acids. V lost 5 bases, J lost 8 bases, and 17 bases stayed unmatched. Germline V gives CDR1 SGHNT, CDR2 YYREEE (reference sequence). CDR3 in DNA: TGTGCCAGCAGGAGGAGGTTGATTGGACAGGGCGAGGGCTACACCTTC. Amino acid sequence: CASRRRLIGQGEGYTF.

The J gene is TRBJ2-7, the V gene TRBV7-2; 9 bases match TRBD1. J was trimmed by 6 bases and V by 5 bases; bases with no gene match: 8. CDR1 SGHTA and CDR2 FQGNSA come from the germline V gene. This CDR3 region has 14 residues. The CDR3 DNA reads TGTGCCAGCAGCCCCCGGGACAGGGTAAGCGAGCAGTACTTC. This translates into CASSPRDRVSEQYF.

A note on this clone: This specimen includes other DNA sequences encoding the same CDR3. The rearrangement uses TRBV29-1 and TRBJ1-2, with D perhaps TRBD1 (6 bases). CDR1 SQVTM and CDR2 ANQGSEA come from the germline V gene. CDR3 length: 11 amino acids. V was shortened by 7 bases and J by 7 bases, with 13 bases between the two germline ends. The CDR3 nucleotides read TGCAGCGCTGGCGGGGGCTCTGGCTACACCTTC. Translating gives CSAGGGSGYTF.

The chain joins TRBV30 to TRBJ1-1; perhaps TRBD1 as D (5 bases). The CDR3 is 16 residues long. V dropped 0 bases and J dropped 0 bases, with 14 bases sitting between them. Germline V gene sequence: CDR1 GTSNPN, CDR2 SVGIG (reference sequence). The CDR3, as DNA: TGTGCCTGGAGTGTGGGGCCAGGCGGGTTGAACACTGAAGCTTTCTTT. Its translation: CAWSVGPGGLNTEAFF.

The chain is built from TRBV7-2 and TRBJ2-7; possible D gene TRBD2, 7 bases. Germline V lookup: CDR1 SGHTA, CDR2 FQGNSA. The CDR3 consists of 15 residues. Trimming left V 6 bases short and J 5 bases short, with 20 bases between. The CDR3 DNA is TGTGCCAGCAGTCAGAGGGGGGGCAGGTGGAACGAGCAGTACTTC. Translation gives CASSQRGGRWNEQYF.

The chain couples TRBV7-2 to TRBJ1-5; D perhaps matches TRBD1 (5 bases). This CDR3 is 14 amino acids long. V lost 1 base and J lost 4, with 8 bases in between. Germline lookup yields CDR1 SGHTA and CDR2 FQGNSA. The CDR3 protein is CASSLEAGNQPQHF. The CDR3 nucleotides read TGTGCCAGCAGCTTAGAGGCAGGGAATCAGCCCCAGCATTTT.

The chain joins TRBV7-2 to TRBJ1-1; 8 bases agree with TRBD1. Per germline, CDR1 SGHTA and CDR2 FQGNSA. CDR3 length: 14 amino acids. Unmatched junction bases numbered 7, after V lost 2 bases and J lost 8 bases. The CDR3 DNA follows: TGTGCCAGCAGCTTAAGCAGGGGGCCCTTAGAAGCTTTCTTT. This sequence encodes CASSLSRGPLEAFF.

This clone appeared once. This chain uses TRBV6-5 with TRBJ2-1, with TRBD2 matching 13 bases. V shed 4 bases and J 5 bases; nucleotides not matched to a gene: 5. The CDR3 spans 16 residues. Germline loops: CDR1 MNHEY, CDR2 SVGAGI. In nucleotides, the CDR3 is TGTGCCAGCAGTTCCTTACTAGCGGGGGGGAACAATGAGCAGTTCTTC. Amino acid sequence: CASSSLLAGGNNEQFF.

This sequence joins TRBV28 and TRBJ2-5; TRBD1 might be the D (7 bases). Trimming removed 3 bases from V and 2 bases from J, with 10 bases in between. Germline V lookup: CDR1 MDHEN, CDR2 SYDVKM. The CDR3 extends over 14 amino acids. The CDR3 region is CASSFGGQQETQYF. The CDR3 nucleotides read TGTGCCAGCAGTTTCGGGGGACAGCAAGAGACCCAGTACTTC.

This chain connects TRBV28 to TRBJ1-2; D is uncertain. CDR1 is MDHEN and CDR2 is SYDVKM in the germline V gene. Deletions cut 2 bases from V and 3 bases from J, with 7 bases between. The length of the CDR3 is 13 residues. DNA for the CDR3: TGTGCCAGCAGTTTACGGAGAGACTATGGCTACACCTTC. This translates into CASSLRRDYGYTF.